The 11 T cell receptor beta chains reported below all come from one sample, sequenced in a study of control samples from healthy donors and cancer patients. This table comes from immunoSEQ multiplex PCR, and its TCRdb copy is limited to in-frame clones, with some not included. The repertoire holds more than 120,000 clones, with 80% to 95% as singletons. Sequences were obtained from blood. The source of these receptors is a man aged 25 to 40 in good health.

This chain links TRBV27 with TRBJ1-2; D not certain. The CDR3 is 15 residues long. Deletions cut 6 bases from V and 4 bases from J, with 18 bases between. In germline, CDR1 is MNHEY, CDR2 SMNVEV (reference sequence). CDR3 loop: CASSETQNRRYGYTF. CDR3 sequence (DNA): TGTGCCAGCAGCGAAACCCAAAATAGGCGCTATGGCTACACCTTC.

In regard to this clone: Germline is not matched at one junction end, which may reflect a read error. The chain recombines TRBV7-6 with TRBJ2-2; tentative D call: TRBD2 (6 bases). The CDR3 is made up of 15 amino acids. Germline CDR1 and CDR2: SGHVS and FNYEAQ. CDR3 DNA: TGTGCCAGCAGCGGGGCAGGGAGGAACGCCGGGGAGCTGTTTTTT. Its translation: CASSGAGRNAGELFF.

The rearrangement joins TRBV30 to TRBJ1-5; D gene unclear. V gave up 4 bases and J gave up 2 bases, with 9 bases separating them. The CDR3 sequence is 13 residues long. Per germline, CDR1 GTSNPN and CDR2 SVGIG (reference sequence). The CDR3 region is CAWTGGGNQPQHF. CDR3 nucleotide sequence: TGTGCCTGGACCGGCGGAGGCAATCAGCCCCAGCATTTT.

The chain joins TRBV19 to TRBJ2-6, with TRBD1 as a possible D gene (5 bases). CDR1 and CDR2 from the germline V gene are LNHDA and SQIVND (reference sequence). The ends were cut back, 6 bases at V and 2 bases at J, with 14 bases in the middle. CDR3 length: 16 residues. The CDR3 DNA reads TGTGCCAGTAGCTTAATCCAGGGCCCTGGGGCCAACGTCCTGACTTTC. It codes for CASSLIQGPGANVLTF.

The sample holds one count of this clone. The V gene is TRBV12-5, the J gene TRBJ2-3, with 9 bases lining up with TRBD2. CDR1 LGHNT and CDR2 FRNRAP come from the germline V gene. There are 15 residues in the CDR3. V was clipped by 8 bases and J by 3 bases; unmatched bases: 9. The CDR3 bases are TGTGCTAGTCCCCCAGCGGGGGGTGGTACAGATACGCAGTATTTT. Translating it yields CASPPAGGGTDTQYF.

This chain links TRBV19 with TRBJ1-4; D perhaps matches TRBD1 (5 bases). The CDR3 sequence is 16 residues long. Between the trimmed V and J ends, which lost 10 bases and 2 bases, there was a span of 20 bases. The germline CDR1 and CDR2 sequences are LNHDA and SQIVND (reference sequence). The CDR3 DNA reads as TGTGCCACTAGAAGAATGGGGGAGCGCACTAATGAAAAACTGTTTTTT. Its protein product is CATRRMGERTNEKLFF.

CDR3 DNA sequence: TGTGCCAGCAGTGAATTGGGCAGCAATTCGGAGACCCAGTACTTC. This translates into CASSELGSNSETQYF. The genes are TRBV6-1 and TRBJ2-5; D call uncertain. Trimming stripped 2 bases from V and 5 bases from J, with 15 bases between. The CDR3 sequence is 15 residues long. CDR1 and CDR2 (germline): MNHNS, SASEGT.

The chain employs TRBV5-8 and TRBJ1-1; D call uncertain. The CDR3 loop spans 14 amino acids. V lost 0 bases and J 1 base, leaving 7 bases between the germline ends. Germline V gene lookup returns CDR1 SGHTS and CDR2 YDEGEE. The CDR3, as DNA: TGTGCCAGCAGCTTGGGGCACTCGAACACTGAAGCTTTCTTT. Translation: CASSLGHSNTEAFF.

Regarding this clone: Within the sample, other DNA sequences also encode this same CDR3. The chain is built from TRBV19 and TRBJ1-1; D is unresolved. Germline V gene data show CDR1 as LNHDA and CDR2 as SQIVND (reference sequence). This CDR3 is 13 amino acids long. V was shortened by 3 bases and J by 5 bases, with 10 bases between the two germline ends. This CDR3 is CASSIRGGTEAFF. DNA for the CDR3: TGTGCCAGTAGTATTCGCGGAGGGACTGAAGCTTTCTTT.

The chain joins TRBV30 to TRBJ2-7, with TRBD1 identical over 9 bases. The CDR3 has 15 amino acids. Germline V gives CDR1 GTSNPN, CDR2 SVGIG (reference sequence). V lost 4 bases to trimming and J lost 1 base; unmatched junction nucleotides: 8. The CDR3 DNA is TGTGCCTGGAACCCAGGGACAGGGCCATCCTACGAGCAGTACTTC. Residues: CAWNPGTGPSYEQYF.

The genes are TRBV5-1 and TRBJ1-4; D may be TRBD1 (5 bases). The CDR3 length is 17 residues. The V end was cut by 4 bases, the J end by 2 bases, with 18 bases between. From germline, CDR1 is SGHRS and CDR2 YFSETQ. CDR3: CASSTGGKSRTNEKLFF. The CDR3, as DNA: TGCGCCAGCAGCACGGGGGGGAAAAGTAGGACTAATGAAAAACTGTTTTTT.